These T cell receptor beta chains were read from a single sample in a study of TIL therapy for anti-PD-1-resistant metastatic lung cancer. Generated by immunoSEQ multiplex PCR, the TCRdb table keeps only in-frame clones and is missing some. The data contain 60,000 or so clones, approximately 69% of them seen just once; the ten biggest clones take up 6% to 7%. Source: blood, taken at baseline. These receptors were taken from a person aged 30 to 80 with non-small cell lung cancer. Each CDR3 is given with its conserved first and last residue. D genes are given only for firm matches. A row's size may be missing; if present it is once, few, many or a size class.

j_call clone_size v_call d_call cdr3_nt cdr3_aa
TRBJ2-5 . TRBV5-8 TRBD2 TGTGCCAGCAGCCGGGAGGTACAAGAGACCCAGTACTTC CASSREVQETQYF
TRBJ2-1 . TRBV5-1 . TGCGCCAGCGCTGGGGCCTATGAGCAGTTCTTC CASAGAYEQFF
TRBJ2-7 . TRBV5-4 . TGTGCCAGCAGCGGCGGGACGGCTACTAGTGAGCAGTACTTC CASSGGTATSEQYF
TRBJ1-5 . TRBV6-1 . TGTGCCAGCAGTGTGAGTCTTAATCCTGCCGGCAATCAGCCCCAGCATTTT CASSVSLNPAGNQPQHF
TRBJ2-1 few TRBV11-3 TRBD2 TGTGCCAGCAGCCCCGAGCGGGAGGTCTACAATGAGCAGTTCTTC CASSPEREVYNEQFF
TRBJ2-2 . TRBV5-1 TRBD1 TGCGCCAGCAGCTTGTACTTACAGGGGGTGTTTTCGGGCACCGGGGAGCTGTTTTTT CASSLYLQGVFSGTGELFF
TRBJ1-5 . TRBV7-8 . TGTGCCAGCAGCTCATTTGATCAGCCCCAGCATTTT CASSSFDQPQHF
TRBJ1-1 . TRBV28 TRBD1 TGTGCCAGCAGTTCGACAGGGGCGGAGGGCACTGAAGCTTTCTTT CASSSTGAEGTEAFF
TRBJ1-2 . TRBV4-1 TRBD1 TGCGCCAGCAGCCGACAGGGGACCTATGGCTACACCTTC CASSRQGTYGYTF
TRBJ2-1 few TRBV29-1 TRBD2 TGCAGCTTGGGCGACGGGGGGGCCTCCTACAATGAGCAGTTCTTC CSLGDGGASYNEQFF
TRBJ2-7 . TRBV21-1 . TGTGCCAGCAGCAAAGTAGCCAGGCCCTCCGAGCAGTACTTC CASSKVARPSEQYF
TRBJ2-5 . TRBV5-1 . TGCGCCAGCAGTGGCGGCCAAGAGACCCAGTACTTC CASSGGQETQYF
TRBJ1-1 few TRBV7-9 . TGTGCCAGCAGCAACAGTGGGAGGGAGAACACTGAAGCTTTCTTT CASSNSGRENTEAFF
TRBJ1-1 . TRBV30 TRBD1 TGTGCCTGGAGTCCCCCCAGGGGGTTGAGCACTGAAGCTTTCTTT CAWSPPRGLSTEAFF
TRBJ1-2 . TRBV11-2 . TGTGCCAGCAGCTTACAGGGCTATGGCTACACCTTC CASSLQGYGYTF
TRBJ1-1 few TRBV2 . TGTGCCAGCAGTTACACCGAGGTCACTGAAGCTTTCTTT CASSYTEVTEAFF
TRBJ1-3 . TRBV5-8 . TGTGCCAGCAGCTTGGAAGGGTCTGGAAACACCATATATTTT CASSLEGSGNTIYF
TRBJ2-3 . TRBV30 . TGTGCCTGGAGTAGGGGCCAGAGCACAGATACGCAGTATTTT CAWSRGQSTDTQYF
TRBJ1-5 . TRBV2 TRBD1 TGTGCCACCGCCGGGACAGGGACCTATCAGCCCCAGCATTTT CATAGTGTYQPQHF
TRBJ1-2 . TRBV5-1 . TGCGCCAGCAGCACACAGGGATTCGGCTACACCTTC CASSTQGFGYTF
TRBJ2-5 . TRBV5-5 . TGTGCCAGCAGCTTGCGGGGGCCTCAAGAGACCCAGTACTTC CASSLRGPQETQYF
TRBJ1-2 . TRBV5-6 . TGTGCCAGCAGCTTTATTCGGCAGAACGCCAACTATGGCTACACCTTC CASSFIRQNANYGYTF